The TCR beta chain under discussion was sequenced for a study of graft-versus-host responses after intestinal transplantation (dated by TCRdb to the early 2020s). Describing the broader study: The transplants that recipients received were multivisceral, liver-intestinal, or isolated intestinal. To identify alloreactive clones, pre-transplant mixed lymphocyte reaction products were sequenced and compared with unstimulated pre-transplant donor and recipient T cells. After intestinal transplantation, graft-versus-host and host-versus-graft alloreactive T cell clones in the graft, circulation and bone marrow were tracked using bulk TCR-beta CDR3 sequencing. Every recipient was given anti-thymocyte globulin induction, followed by 2 to 4 years of maintenance tacrolimus and steroids. The cohort enrolled about two dozen intestinal transplant recipients, one of whom was a retransplant, and a few patients without pretransplant specimens were excluded. Instead of going to the commercial service, samples from a few later patients were sequenced in-house on an Illumina MiSeq and processed with MiXCR. Donor T cell macrochimerism was defined as a peak of at least 4% donor T cells among recipient peripheral blood mononuclear cells. Beyond this particular receptor, the publication reports: The relatively low number and heterogeneity of intestinal transplant patients limited the conclusions. Patients with donor T cell macrochimerism had high GvH to HvG T cell clonal ratios in their allografts. GvH clones were detected in recipient bone marrow, and some appeared earlier in ileal mucosa or blood, consistent with an intestinal mucosal origin. Early after transplant, peak levels of circulating GvH clones were associated with declines in HvG clones.

The library was made by the immunoSEQ multiplex PCR assay. For most patients, genomic DNA was isolated using the Qiagen DNeasy Blood and Tissue Kit and was shipped frozen to Adaptive Biotechnologies for TCR sequencing. Adaptive Biotechnologies carried out high-throughput TCR-beta CDR3 sequencing of genomic DNA for most patients. The authors processed their data as follows. TCR sequencing data were retrieved from Adaptive's ImmunoSEQ software for 15 to 20 patients, whereas a few other patients were processed with MiXCR and VDJtools. To correct CD4 versus CD8 sorting errors, any sequence found in both subsets at a frequency ratio below 5:1 was removed. CDR3 nucleotide sequences shared by donor and recipient were removed because the origin of these sequences could not be assigned. To be classed as alloreactive, a clone needed at least 2-fold expansion over unstimulated cells and a minimum CFSE-low frequency of 0.002% (template counts) or 0.001% (read counts). A clone was considered mappable if detected in the sequenced pre-transplant spleen, lymph node, or MLR CFSE-low populations of the donor or recipient. The cumulative frequency of alloreactive clones was calculated as a percentage of all sequences, weighted by copy number. TCRdb obtained this table from immuneACCESS and retained in-frame rearrangements with V and J assigned. These tables miss some clones; where compared with another copy, unresolved V genes account for less than half of the shortfall, and the remainder is unexplained. That table supplies the V and J calls and clone size; D and trimming were determined from the DNA. This sample has around 120,000 clones in its table, and approximately 92% of those were observed once. 0.095% to 0.15% of the sample rests with the top ten.

A word on this clone: No cognate antigen has been identified for it. Base qualities were left out, and no much larger clone turns up one base away.

Here V drops 3 bases and J drops 1 base, and the junction holds 11 bases not matched to any gene. CDR1 is given as MNHEY and CDR2 as SMNVEV, both from the germline V gene (reference sequence). The CDR3 starts with the cysteine, ends with the phenylalanine, and has 17 residues. Kept here is only the CDR3 DNA, which spans 51 bases and is read in frame from base 1. The sample's time point, from its label and the paper: cells obtained before transplantation from donor or recipient. CD3+CD4+ and CD3+CD8+ populations were FACS-sorted from unstimulated pre-transplant donor and recipient cells taken from spleen or lymph nodes.

The receptor was derived from a human donor who received an intestinal transplant. Source: unstimulated CD4+ T cells sorted from spleen or lymph node cells, taken before intestinal transplant. The rearrangement joined TRBV27 to TRBJ1-2; 7 middle bases align to TRBD1. The nucleotide sequence reads TGTGCCAGCAGTTTCGCTCCCCCTCAGGGGGTTAACTATGGCTACACCTTC. Translated, it reads CASSFAPPQGVNYGYTF.